Listed below are T cell receptor beta chains from one sample, sequenced in a study of spatial heterogeneity in lung cancer. TCRdb redid the calling of the 5' RACE reads with MiXCR, one entry per CDR3 protein. The sample carries approximately 44,000 distinct CDR3 sequences, 10% to 15% recorded once. This sample comprised PBMCs, obtained at surgery. These receptors were taken from a female donor with early-stage non-small cell lung cancer. CDR3s include the opening cysteine and the closing phenylalanine or tryptophan. The D gene is left open where the match is weak. Size is omitted from some rows. Given values are once, few, many or a class for expanded clones.

v_call,j_call,d_call,clone_size,cdr3_aa,cdr3_nt
TRBV25-1,TRBJ1-2,NA,many,CASSEYYYGYTF,TGTGCCAGCAGTGAATACTACTATGGCTACACCTTC
TRBV6-2/TRBV6-3,TRBJ1-1,TRBD1,NA,CASSSRDRATEAFF,TGTGCCAGCAGTTCCCGGGACAGGGCCACTGAAGCTTTCTTT
TRBV6-5,TRBJ1-1,TRBD1,many,CASSPPGQGVFGTEAFF,TGTGCCAGCAGTCCCCCGGGACAGGGGGTATTCGGCACTGAAGCTTTCTTT
TRBV29-1,TRBJ2-7,TRBD1,many,CSTVTGVYEQYF,TGCAGCACCGTCACAGGGGTCTACGAGCAGTACTTC
TRBV6-5,TRBJ2-2,NA,few,CASSRATTNTGELFF,TGTGCCAGCAGTAGGGCGACAACGAACACCGGGGAGCTGTTTTTT
TRBV18,TRBJ1-4,TRBD1,many,CASSPGTGATNEKLFF,TGTGCCAGCTCACCAGGGACAGGGGCAACTAATGAAAAACTGTTTTTT
TRBV3-1,TRBJ2-7,NA,many,CASSSFYEQYF,TGTGCCAGCAGCTCCTTCTACGAGCAGTACTTC
TRBV6-1,TRBJ2-5,TRBD2,few,CASSEGLAGYETQYF,TGTGCCAGCAGTGAAGGACTAGCGGGGTACGAGACCCAGTACTTC
TRBV14,TRBJ2-1,TRBD2,few,CASSQLAVYNEQFF,TGTGCCAGCAGCCAACTAGCGGTGTACAATGAGCAGTTCTTC
TRBV4-1,TRBJ1-2,NA,many,CASSQEAQLQREGYGYTF,TGCGCCAGCAGCCAAGAGGCGCAGCTACAGAGAGAGGGCTATGGCTACACCTTC
TRBV12-3/TRBV12-4,TRBJ2-7,NA,few,CASSIRGTSYEQYF,TGTGCCAGCAGCATCCGGGGGACCTCCTACGAGCAGTACTTC
TRBV5-4,TRBJ2-5,NA,few,CASSRGVGLQETQYF,TGTGCCAGCAGCCGGGGTGTGGGGCTCCAAGAGACCCAGTACTTC
TRBV10-3,TRBJ2-2,NA,few,CAISGRQTNTGELFF,TGTGCCATCAGTGGGCGACAGACGAACACCGGGGAGCTGTTTTTT
TRBV28,TRBJ1-1,NA,NA,CASRLVQPNTEAFF,TGTGCCAGCAGATTAGTACAGCCGAACACTGAAGCTTTCTTT
TRBV11-1,TRBJ1-1,NA,NA,CASSLRNTEAFF,TGTGCCAGCAGCTTAAGGAACACTGAAGCTTTCTTT
TRBV12-3/TRBV12-4,TRBJ1-2,TRBD1,few,CASSTGTGYGYTF,TGTGCCAGCAGCACCGGGACAGGGTATGGCTACACCTTC
TRBV19,TRBJ2-1,NA,NA,CASSLLGGTVSYNEQFF,TGTGCCAGTAGCCTTTTGGGAGGGACAGTCTCCTACAATGAGCAGTTCTTC
TRBV27,TRBJ1-1,TRBD1,NA,CASSFRDRGPVTEAFF,TGTGCCAGCAGTTTTCGGGACAGGGGGCCAGTCACTGAAGCTTTCTTT
TRBV20-1,TRBJ2-3,NA,NA,CSASTGSTDTQYF,TGCAGTGCTAGTACAGGGAGCACAGATACGCAGTATTTT
TRBV5-1,TRBJ1-4,NA,NA,CASSWGGMGRSDEKLFF,TGCGCCAGCAGCTGGGGCGGGATGGGGAGGTCTGACGAAAAACTGTTTTTT
TRBV20-1,TRBJ1-6,NA,few,CSARATGDSPLHF,TGCAGTGCTAGAGCCACGGGAGATTCACCCCTCCACTTT